Listed below are T cell receptor beta chains from one sample, sequenced in a study of identical twins. One entry per CDR3 protein, called by TCRdb with MiXCR from the 5' RACE reads. The table includes 250,000 to 300,000 distinct CDR3 sequences, approximately 8.3% detected once. This sample was shared with a second study, whose subject was yellow fever vaccine responses in identical twins.

Sequences were obtained from CD8+ T cells sorted from blood. These receptors all stem from a woman aged 18 to 35 in good health. Both conserved end residues are part of each CDR3. Fields, in order: D gene, clone size, J gene, V gene, CDR3 protein, CDR3 DNA. The D gene is left open where the match is weak. Not every row has a clone size; where given, it reads once, few, many or a size class.

D gene: TRBD2; clone size: many; J gene: TRBJ2-7; V gene: TRBV7-2; CDR3 protein: CASSFGLAAYEQYF; CDR3 DNA: TGTGCCAGCAGCTTCGGACTAGCGGCCTACGAGCAGTACTTC
D gene: TRBD2; clone size: NA; J gene: TRBJ2-5; V gene: TRBV6-5; CDR3 protein: CASSSPTSGRDPYQETQYF; CDR3 DNA: TGTGCCAGCAGTTCCCCTACTAGCGGGAGAGACCCGTACCAAGAGACCCAGTACTTC
D gene: TRBD1; clone size: NA; J gene: TRBJ1-6; V gene: TRBV4-3; CDR3 protein: CASSPSRTGRNSPLHF; CDR3 DNA: TGCGCCAGCAGCCCTTCCCGGACAGGGCGAAATTCACCCCTCCACTTT
D gene: TRBD2; clone size: few; J gene: TRBJ2-1; V gene: TRBV15; CDR3 protein: CATTPSREAYNEQFF; CDR3 DNA: TGTGCCACAACCCCATCGCGGGAGGCTTACAATGAGCAGTTCTTC
D gene: NA; clone size: NA; J gene: TRBJ1-1; V gene: TRBV30; CDR3 protein: CAWSVLLNMNTEAFF; CDR3 DNA: TGTGCCTGGAGTGTACTGTTGAACATGAACACTGAAGCTTTCTTT
D gene: TRBD1; clone size: few; J gene: TRBJ2-7; V gene: TRBV27; CDR3 protein: CASSYGRDRAGEQYF; CDR3 DNA: TGTGCCAGCAGTTATGGGCGGGACAGGGCTGGCGAGCAGTACTTC
D gene: NA; clone size: few; J gene: TRBJ2-3; V gene: TRBV4-3; CDR3 protein: CASSQIGVTDTQYF; CDR3 DNA: TGCGCCAGCAGCCAAATTGGGGTCACAGATACGCAGTATTTT
D gene: NA; clone size: few; J gene: TRBJ1-3; V gene: TRBV20-1; CDR3 protein: CSARDTAISGNTIYF; CDR3 DNA: TGCAGTGCTAGAGATACAGCAATCTCTGGAAACACCATATATTTT
D gene: NA; clone size: few; J gene: TRBJ1-1; V gene: TRBV7-9; CDR3 protein: CASSLEAGAFF; CDR3 DNA: TGTGCCAGCAGCTTAGAGGCGGGAGCTTTCTTT
D gene: NA; clone size: many; J gene: TRBJ2-7; V gene: TRBV29-1; CDR3 protein: CSVDGGNSYEQYF; CDR3 DNA: TGCAGCGTTGACGGCGGGAACTCCTACGAGCAGTACTTC
D gene: NA; clone size: NA; J gene: TRBJ2-7; V gene: TRBV20-1; CDR3 protein: CSARDIDRLSYEQYF; CDR3 DNA: TGCAGTGCTAGAGACATCGACAGGCTCTCCTACGAGCAGTACTTC
D gene: NA; clone size: few; J gene: TRBJ1-4; V gene: TRBV27; CDR3 protein: CASSLRWGPALNEKLFF; CDR3 DNA: TGTGCCAGCAGTTTACGTTGGGGGCCCGCCCTGAATGAAAAACTGTTTTTT
D gene: NA; clone size: NA; J gene: TRBJ2-7; V gene: TRBV7-6; CDR3 protein: CASSAEARSSYEQYF; CDR3 DNA: TGTGCCAGCAGCGCAGAAGCCAGGAGCTCCTACGAGCAGTACTTC
D gene: NA; clone size: few; J gene: TRBJ2-6; V gene: TRBV7-9; CDR3 protein: CAGRGANVLTF; CDR3 DNA: TGTGCCGGCAGGGGGGCCAACGTCCTGACTTTC
D gene: TRBD1; clone size: NA; J gene: TRBJ2-7; V gene: TRBV28; CDR3 protein: CASSTGQGSDEQYF; CDR3 DNA: TGTGCCAGCAGCACTGGACAGGGGAGCGACGAGCAGTACTTC
D gene: NA; clone size: NA; J gene: TRBJ2-7; V gene: TRBV6-5; CDR3 protein: CASSYGAGSSYEQYF; CDR3 DNA: TGTGCCAGCAGTTACGGGGCGGGATCCTCCTACGAGCAGTACTTC
D gene: NA; clone size: NA; J gene: TRBJ2-7; V gene: TRBV2; CDR3 protein: CASSASAGSEQYF; CDR3 DNA: TGTGCCAGCAGCGCCTCGGCAGGGTCCGAGCAGTACTTC
D gene: NA; clone size: many; J gene: TRBJ1-2; V gene: TRBV20-1; CDR3 protein: CSAREAGEVGYTF; CDR3 DNA: TGCAGTGCTAGAGAAGCAGGGGAGGTCGGCTACACCTTC
D gene: NA; clone size: many; J gene: TRBJ2-7; V gene: TRBV20-1; CDR3 protein: CSARVRDYEQYF; CDR3 DNA: TGCAGTGCTAGAGTTAGGGACTACGAGCAGTACTTC
D gene: NA; clone size: NA; J gene: TRBJ1-2; V gene: TRBV21-1; CDR3 protein: CASSKSRVLSLNYGYTF; CDR3 DNA: TGTGCCAGCAGCAAATCCAGGGTCCTCTCACTCAACTATGGCTACACCTTC
D gene: TRBD1; clone size: many; J gene: TRBJ2-7; V gene: TRBV29-1; CDR3 protein: CSAVAVQDVGTASYEQYF; CDR3 DNA: TGCAGCGCCGTAGCCGTCCAAGATGTGGGGACAGCCTCCTACGAGCAGTACTTC
D gene: NA; clone size: many; J gene: TRBJ2-2; V gene: TRBV15; CDR3 protein: CATSREGGTNTGELFF; CDR3 DNA: TGTGCCACCAGCAGAGAAGGCGGGACGAACACCGGGGAGCTGTTTTTT
D gene: NA; clone size: few; J gene: TRBJ2-2; V gene: TRBV14; CDR3 protein: CASSHSRGANTGELFF; CDR3 DNA: TGTGCCAGCAGCCACTCCAGGGGCGCGAACACCGGGGAGCTGTTTTTT
D gene: TRBD1; clone size: NA; J gene: TRBJ2-2; V gene: TRBV27; CDR3 protein: CASRTTGGALDTGELFF; CDR3 DNA: TGTGCCAGCAGGACGACAGGGGGCGCTTTAGACACCGGGGAGCTGTTTTTT
D gene: NA; clone size: NA; J gene: TRBJ1-3; V gene: TRBV28; CDR3 protein: CASSLSQVLGNTIYF; CDR3 DNA: TGTGCCAGCAGTTTATCACAGGTCCTAGGAAACACCATATATTTT
D gene: NA; clone size: NA; J gene: TRBJ2-7; V gene: TRBV5-1; CDR3 protein: CASRQTEVEQYF; CDR3 DNA: TGCGCCAGCAGACAGACAGAGGTCGAGCAGTACTTC
D gene: NA; clone size: many; J gene: TRBJ2-7; V gene: TRBV12-3/TRBV12-4; CDR3 protein: CASSSAGEQYF; CDR3 DNA: TGTGCCAGCAGTTCCGCCGGGGAGCAGTACTTC
D gene: NA; clone size: few; J gene: TRBJ2-7; V gene: TRBV4-2; CDR3 protein: CASSQSRDLAYEQYF; CDR3 DNA: TGTGCCAGCAGCCAGTCCCGGGACCTAGCCTACGAGCAGTACTTC
D gene: TRBD2; clone size: NA; J gene: TRBJ2-1; V gene: TRBV14; CDR3 protein: CASSQDPLAGVGLFF; CDR3 DNA: TGTGCCAGCAGCCAAGACCCGCTAGCGGGGGTCGGGCTGTTCTTC
D gene: NA; clone size: few; J gene: TRBJ2-1; V gene: TRBV29-1; CDR3 protein: CSVLKAVNEQFF; CDR3 DNA: TGCAGCGTCTTGAAGGCTGTAAATGAGCAGTTCTTC
D gene: TRBD2; clone size: few; J gene: TRBJ2-7; V gene: TRBV7-2; CDR3 protein: CASSLSLAGYEQYF; CDR3 DNA: TGTGCCAGCAGCTTAAGCCTAGCGGGGTACGAGCAGTACTTC
D gene: NA; clone size: NA; J gene: TRBJ2-7; V gene: TRBV7-9; CDR3 protein: CASSYGPISYEQYF; CDR3 DNA: TGTGCCAGCAGCTATGGGCCAATTAGCTACGAGCAGTACTTC
D gene: TRBD1; clone size: few; J gene: TRBJ1-2; V gene: TRBV4-2; CDR3 protein: CASSQDMGQGALLANYGYTF; CDR3 DNA: TGTGCCAGCAGCCAAGACATGGGGCAGGGGGCACTGCTAGCTAACTATGGCTACACCTTC
D gene: NA; clone size: NA; J gene: TRBJ1-1; V gene: TRBV5-1; CDR3 protein: CASSLEPKRDEAFF; CDR3 DNA: TGCGCCAGCAGCTTGGAGCCTAAGAGAGATGAAGCTTTCTTT
D gene: TRBD1; clone size: many; J gene: TRBJ2-7; V gene: TRBV27; CDR3 protein: CASRPGQAAYEQYF; CDR3 DNA: TGTGCCAGCAGACCAGGACAGGCAGCCTACGAGCAGTACTTC
D gene: TRBD1; clone size: few; J gene: TRBJ2-3; V gene: TRBV7-8; CDR3 protein: CASSARDRGTDTQYF; CDR3 DNA: TGTGCCAGCAGCGCCCGGGACAGAGGCACAGATACGCAGTATTTT
D gene: TRBD1; clone size: NA; J gene: TRBJ2-7; V gene: TRBV5-6; CDR3 protein: CASSPGTGGVGYEQYF; CDR3 DNA: TGTGCCAGCAGCCCGGGGACAGGGGGCGTGGGCTACGAGCAGTACTTC
D gene: NA; clone size: many; J gene: TRBJ2-7; V gene: TRBV4-3; CDR3 protein: CASSQDRTGWYEQYF; CDR3 DNA: TGCGCCAGCAGCCAAGATCGTACAGGGTGGTACGAGCAGTACTTC
D gene: TRBD1; clone size: many; J gene: TRBJ2-1; V gene: TRBV5-1; CDR3 protein: CASSLDWPLPDRGAYF; CDR3 DNA: TGCGCCAGCAGCTTGGACTGGCCCCTCCCCGACAGGGGGGCCTACTTC
D gene: NA; clone size: few; J gene: TRBJ1-1; V gene: TRBV29-1; CDR3 protein: CSVAGTAVNTEAFF; CDR3 DNA: TGCAGCGTCGCCGGTACGGCAGTGAACACTGAAGCTTTCTTT
D gene: NA; clone size: many; J gene: TRBJ2-5; V gene: TRBV20-1; CDR3 protein: CSAREDWTQETQYF; CDR3 DNA: TGCAGTGCTAGAGAGGACTGGACCCAAGAGACCCAGTACTTC
D gene: TRBD1; clone size: NA; J gene: TRBJ2-7; V gene: TRBV5-6; CDR3 protein: CASSSKGQIIPYEQYF; CDR3 DNA: TGTGCCAGCAGCTCGAAGGGACAGATCATACCCTACGAGCAGTACTTC
D gene: NA; clone size: NA; J gene: TRBJ2-7; V gene: TRBV6-1; CDR3 protein: CASRPAATGSYEQYF; CDR3 DNA: TGTGCCAGCAGGCCGGCAGCGACAGGCTCCTACGAGCAGTACTTC
D gene: NA; clone size: many; J gene: TRBJ2-3; V gene: TRBV9; CDR3 protein: CASSVGLGTPDTQYF; CDR3 DNA: TGTGCCAGCAGCGTAGGGCTAGGCACCCCAGATACGCAGTATTTT
D gene: NA; clone size: many; J gene: TRBJ2-2; V gene: TRBV7-2; CDR3 protein: CASSIDGYTGELFF; CDR3 DNA: TGTGCCAGCAGCATTGACGGCTACACCGGGGAGCTGTTTTTT